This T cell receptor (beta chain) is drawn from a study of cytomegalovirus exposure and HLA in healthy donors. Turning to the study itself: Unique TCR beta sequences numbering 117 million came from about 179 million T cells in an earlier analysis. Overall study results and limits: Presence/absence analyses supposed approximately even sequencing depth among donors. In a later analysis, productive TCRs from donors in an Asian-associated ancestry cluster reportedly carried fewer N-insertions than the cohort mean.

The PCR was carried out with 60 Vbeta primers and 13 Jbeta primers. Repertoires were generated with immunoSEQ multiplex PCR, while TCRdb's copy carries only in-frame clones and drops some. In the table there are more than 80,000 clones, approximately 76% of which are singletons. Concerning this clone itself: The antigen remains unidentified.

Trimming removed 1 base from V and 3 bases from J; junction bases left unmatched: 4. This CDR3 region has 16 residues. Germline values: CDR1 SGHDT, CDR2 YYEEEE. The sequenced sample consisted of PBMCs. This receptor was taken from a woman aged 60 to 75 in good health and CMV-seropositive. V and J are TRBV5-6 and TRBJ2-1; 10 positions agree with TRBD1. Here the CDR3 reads CASSLFGTGVYNEQFF. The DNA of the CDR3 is TGTGCCAGCAGCTTGTTCGGGACAGGGGTCTACAATGAGCAGTTCTTC. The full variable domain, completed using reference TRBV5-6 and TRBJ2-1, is DAGVTQSPTHLIKTRGQQVTLRCSPKSGHDTVSWYQQALGQGPQFIFQYYEEEERQRGNFPDRFSGHQFPNYSSELNVNALLLGDSALYLCASSLFGTGVYNEQFFGPGTRLTVL.